The entry that follows covers one TCR beta chain sequence. The data originate from a study of technical replicates of blood from a handful of donors. Assay used: immunoSEQ multiplex PCR; TCRdb lists only in-frame clones, some missing. The sample lists tens of thousands of clones; roughly 89% were seen once. The sequence derives from a human donor in good health. Some clones in this sample may be carry-over from other donors' samples. Sequencing input: PBMCs.

The CDR3 is CASSLGGGEAYNEQFF. The CDR3 bases are TGTGCCAGCAGCTTAGGGGGAGGGGAGGCCTACAATGAGCAGTTCTTC. The V and J genes are TRBV5-4 and TRBJ2-1; D is possibly TRBD2 (7 bases). Per germline, CDR1 SGHNT and CDR2 YYREEE (reference sequence). The CDR3 has 16 amino acids. The V end lost 2 bases, the J end lost 2 bases, and 14 bases lay between the germline ends.